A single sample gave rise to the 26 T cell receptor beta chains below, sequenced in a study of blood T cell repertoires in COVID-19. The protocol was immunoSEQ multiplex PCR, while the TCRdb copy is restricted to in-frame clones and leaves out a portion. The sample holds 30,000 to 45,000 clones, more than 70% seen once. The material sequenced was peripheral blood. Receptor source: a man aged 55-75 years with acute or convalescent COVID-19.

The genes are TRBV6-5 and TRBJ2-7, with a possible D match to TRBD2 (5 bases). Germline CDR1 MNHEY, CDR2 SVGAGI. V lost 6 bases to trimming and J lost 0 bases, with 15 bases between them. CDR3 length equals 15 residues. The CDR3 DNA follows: TGTGCCAGCAGCCCCTCAGCGGTCAGCTCCTACGAGCAGTACTTC. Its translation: CASSPSAVSSYEQYF.

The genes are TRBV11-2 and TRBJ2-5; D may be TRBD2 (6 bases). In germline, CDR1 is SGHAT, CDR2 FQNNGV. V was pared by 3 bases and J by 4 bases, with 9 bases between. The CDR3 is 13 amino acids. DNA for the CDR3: TGTGCCAGCAGCTTTGGGGGGACAGAGACCCAGTACTTC. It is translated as CASSFGGTETQYF.

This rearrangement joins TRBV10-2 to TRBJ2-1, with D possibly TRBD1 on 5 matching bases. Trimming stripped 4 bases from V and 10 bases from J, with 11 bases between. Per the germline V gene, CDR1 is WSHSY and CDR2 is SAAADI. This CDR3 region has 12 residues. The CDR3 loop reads CASSGEGVEQFF. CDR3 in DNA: TGCGCCAGCAGTGGCGAAGGGGTGGAGCAGTTCTTC.

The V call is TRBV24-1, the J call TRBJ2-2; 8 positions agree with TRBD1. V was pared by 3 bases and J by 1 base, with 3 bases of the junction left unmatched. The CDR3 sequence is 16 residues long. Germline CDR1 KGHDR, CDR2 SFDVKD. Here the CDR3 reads CATSDQQGVNTGELFF. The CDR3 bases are TGTGCCACCAGTGATCAACAGGGGGTGAACACCGGGGAGCTGTTTTTT.

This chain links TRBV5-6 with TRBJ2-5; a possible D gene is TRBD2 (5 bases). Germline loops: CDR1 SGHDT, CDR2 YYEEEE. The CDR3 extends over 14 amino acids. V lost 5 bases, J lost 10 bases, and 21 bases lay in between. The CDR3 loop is CASSSPTDFPSQYF. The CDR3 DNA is TGTGCCAGCAGTTCCCCGACGGACTTCCCGAGCCAGTACTTC.

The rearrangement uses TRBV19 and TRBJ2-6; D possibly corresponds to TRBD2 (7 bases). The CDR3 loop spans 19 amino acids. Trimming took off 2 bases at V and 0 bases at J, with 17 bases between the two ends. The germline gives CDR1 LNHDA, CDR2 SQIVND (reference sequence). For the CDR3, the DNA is TGTGCCAGTAGTATATTCCGGGGGGCGCCTACCTCTGGGGCCAACGTCCTGACTTTC. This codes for CASSIFRGAPTSGANVLTF.

In nucleotides, the CDR3 is TGTGCCAGCAGTGAGAGACAGGGGAGGACTGAAGCTTTCTTT. It is translated as CASSERQGRTEAFF. The rearrangement links TRBV6-1 to TRBJ1-1; 8 bases are shared with TRBD1. The V gene end was trimmed by 3 bases and the J gene end by 5 bases; junction bases not matched to a gene: 5. The CDR3 has 14 residues. CDR1 is MNHNS, CDR2 SASEGT, per germline.

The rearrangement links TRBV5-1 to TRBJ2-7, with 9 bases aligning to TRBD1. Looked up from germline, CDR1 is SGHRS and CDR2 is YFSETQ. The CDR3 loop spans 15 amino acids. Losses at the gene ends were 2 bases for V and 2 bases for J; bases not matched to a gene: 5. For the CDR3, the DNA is TGCGCCAGCAGCTTCCGGACAGGGGCGACCTACGAGCAGTACTTC. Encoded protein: CASSFRTGATYEQYF.

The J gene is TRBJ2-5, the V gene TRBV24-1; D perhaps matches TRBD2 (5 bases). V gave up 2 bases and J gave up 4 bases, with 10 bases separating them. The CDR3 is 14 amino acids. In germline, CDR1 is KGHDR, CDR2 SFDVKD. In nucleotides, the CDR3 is TGTGCCACCAGTGATTCTCGGACTCGAGAGACCCAGTACTTC. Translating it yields CATSDSRTRETQYF.

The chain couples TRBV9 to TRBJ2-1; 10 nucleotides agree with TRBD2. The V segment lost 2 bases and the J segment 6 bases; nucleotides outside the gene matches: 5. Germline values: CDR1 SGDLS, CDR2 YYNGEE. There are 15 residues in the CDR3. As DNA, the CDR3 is TGTGCCAGCAGCGTTACTAGCGGGAAAAGCAATGAGCAGTTCTTC. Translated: CASSVTSGKSNEQFF.

CDR3 amino acids: CASSQPGGPGFF. In DNA, the CDR3 is TGTGCCAGCAGCCAGCCGGGAGGGCCTGGGTTCTTC. The chain combines TRBV7-9 with TRBJ2-1, with 8 nucleotides matching TRBD2. The germline gives CDR1 SEHNR, CDR2 FQNEAQ (reference sequence). The J segment lost 15 bases and the V segment lost 5 bases, leaving 9 bases of the junction unmatched. This CDR3 is built from 12 residues.

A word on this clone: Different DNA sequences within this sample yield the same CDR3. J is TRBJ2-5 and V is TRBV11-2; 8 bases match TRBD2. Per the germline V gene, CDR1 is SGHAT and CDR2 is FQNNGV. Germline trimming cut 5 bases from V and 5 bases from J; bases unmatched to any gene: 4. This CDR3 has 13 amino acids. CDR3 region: CASSRGGRETQYF. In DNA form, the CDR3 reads TGTGCCAGCAGCCGCGGGGGGAGGGAGACCCAGTACTTC.

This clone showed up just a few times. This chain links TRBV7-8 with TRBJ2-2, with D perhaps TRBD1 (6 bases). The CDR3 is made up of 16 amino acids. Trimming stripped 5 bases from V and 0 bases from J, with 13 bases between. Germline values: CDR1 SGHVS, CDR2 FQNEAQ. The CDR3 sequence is CASSPWAGANTGELFF. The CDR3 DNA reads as TGTGCCAGCAGCCCCTGGGCAGGGGCGAACACCGGGGAGCTGTTTTTT.

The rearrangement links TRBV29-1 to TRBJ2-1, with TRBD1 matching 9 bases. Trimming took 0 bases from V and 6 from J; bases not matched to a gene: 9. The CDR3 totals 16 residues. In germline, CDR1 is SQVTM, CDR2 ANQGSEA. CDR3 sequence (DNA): TGCAGCGTTGAAGATCTTCGGGACAGGGCAGGCAATGAGCAGTTCTTC. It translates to CSVEDLRDRAGNEQFF.

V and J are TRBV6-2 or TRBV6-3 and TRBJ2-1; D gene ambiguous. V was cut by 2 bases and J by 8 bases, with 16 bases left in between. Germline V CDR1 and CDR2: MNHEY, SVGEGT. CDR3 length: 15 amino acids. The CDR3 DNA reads TGTGCCAGCAGTTACGTTCTTGTCGGTTCTCATGAGCAGTTCTTC. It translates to CASSYVLVGSHEQFF.

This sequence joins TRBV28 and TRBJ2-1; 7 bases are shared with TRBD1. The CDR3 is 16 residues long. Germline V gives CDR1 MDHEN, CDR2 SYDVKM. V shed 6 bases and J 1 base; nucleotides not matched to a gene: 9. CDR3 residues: CASSQTGKGSYNEQFF. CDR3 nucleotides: TGTGCCAGCAGCCAGACAGGGAAAGGATCCTACAATGAGCAGTTCTTC.

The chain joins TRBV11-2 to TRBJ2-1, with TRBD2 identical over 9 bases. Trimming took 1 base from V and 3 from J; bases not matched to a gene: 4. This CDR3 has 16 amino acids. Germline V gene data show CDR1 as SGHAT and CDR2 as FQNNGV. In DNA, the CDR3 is TGTGCCAGCAGCTTAGGGGATAGCGGGAGCTACAATGAGCAGTTCTTC. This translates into CASSLGDSGSYNEQFF.

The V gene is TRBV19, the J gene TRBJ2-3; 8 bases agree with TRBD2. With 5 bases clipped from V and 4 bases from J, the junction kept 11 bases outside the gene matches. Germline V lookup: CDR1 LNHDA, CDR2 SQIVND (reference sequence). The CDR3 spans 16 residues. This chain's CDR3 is CASSPRTTGGPDTQYF. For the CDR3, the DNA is TGTGCCAGTAGTCCCCGGACTACGGGGGGGCCAGATACGCAGTATTTT.

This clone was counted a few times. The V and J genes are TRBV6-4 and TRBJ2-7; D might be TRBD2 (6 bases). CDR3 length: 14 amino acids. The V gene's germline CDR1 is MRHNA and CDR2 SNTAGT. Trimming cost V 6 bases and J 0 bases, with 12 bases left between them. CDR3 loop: CASSRDLNSYEQYF. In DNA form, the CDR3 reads TGTGCCAGCAGCCGGGACTTGAACTCCTACGAGCAGTACTTC.

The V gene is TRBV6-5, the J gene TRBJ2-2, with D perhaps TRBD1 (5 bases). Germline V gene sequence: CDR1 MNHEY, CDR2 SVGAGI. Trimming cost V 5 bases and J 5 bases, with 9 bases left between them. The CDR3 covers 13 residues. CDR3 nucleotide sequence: TGTGCCAGCAGTATCAGGGATACCGGGGAGCTGTTTTTT. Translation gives CASSIRDTGELFF.

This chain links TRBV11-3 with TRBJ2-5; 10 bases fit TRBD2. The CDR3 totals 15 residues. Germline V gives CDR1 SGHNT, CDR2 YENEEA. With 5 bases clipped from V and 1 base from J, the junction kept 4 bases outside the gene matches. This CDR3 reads CASSLGLAAQETQYF. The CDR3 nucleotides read TGTGCCAGCAGCCTCGGACTAGCGGCCCAAGAGACCCAGTACTTC.

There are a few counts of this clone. The DNA of the CDR3 is TGTGCCAGCAGGGGGGGACTAGCGGGAAACAATGAGCAGTTCTTC. Protein: CASRGGLAGNNEQFF. The V call is TRBV6-5, the J call TRBJ2-1; 13 bases fit TRBD2. Germline V lookup: CDR1 MNHEY, CDR2 SVGAGI. This CDR3 region has 15 residues. Losses at the gene ends were 6 bases for V and 5 bases for J; bases not matched to a gene: 4.

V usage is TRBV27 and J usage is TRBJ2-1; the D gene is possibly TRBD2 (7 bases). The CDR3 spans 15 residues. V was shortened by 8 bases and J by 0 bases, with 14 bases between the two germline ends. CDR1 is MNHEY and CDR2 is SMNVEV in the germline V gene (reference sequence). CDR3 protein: CASGGATVSYNEQFF. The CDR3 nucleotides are TGTGCCAGCGGGGGGGCGACAGTCTCCTACAATGAGCAGTTCTTC.

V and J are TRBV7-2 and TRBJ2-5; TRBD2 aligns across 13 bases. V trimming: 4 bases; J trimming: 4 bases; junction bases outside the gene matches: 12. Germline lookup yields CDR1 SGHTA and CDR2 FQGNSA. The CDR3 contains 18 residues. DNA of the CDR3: TGTGCCAGCAGCTCTCCGGGACTAGCGGGGACGAGGGGAGAGACCCAGTACTTC. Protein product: CASSSPGLAGTRGETQYF.

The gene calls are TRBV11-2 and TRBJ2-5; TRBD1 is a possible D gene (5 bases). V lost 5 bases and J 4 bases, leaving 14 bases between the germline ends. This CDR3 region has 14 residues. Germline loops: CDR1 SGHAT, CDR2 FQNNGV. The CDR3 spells CASSPDARAETQYF. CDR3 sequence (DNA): TGTGCCAGCAGCCCAGATGCCAGGGCAGAGACCCAGTACTTC.

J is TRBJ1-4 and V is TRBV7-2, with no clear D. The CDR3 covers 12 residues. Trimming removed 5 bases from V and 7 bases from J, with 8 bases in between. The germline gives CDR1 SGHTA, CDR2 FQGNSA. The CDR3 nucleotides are TGTGCCAGCAGCGCGGAGCGTGAAAAACTGTTTTTT. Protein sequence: CASSAEREKLFF.